The next 3 T cell receptor beta chains were all read from a single sample in a study of T cell responses to AZD1222 COVID-19 vaccine. The method was immunoSEQ multiplex PCR; TCRdb's version includes in-frame clones alone and lacks a portion of them. The data hold approximately 130,000 clones, with 70% to 90% observed a single time. Sequencing was performed on peripheral blood, taken on day 0 of AZD1222 vaccination. The receptor set was obtained from an adult in good health.

The CDR3 protein is CASSVALSGNTIYF. Written as DNA, the CDR3 is TGTGCCAGTAGTGTTGCCCTCTCTGGAAACACCATATATTTT. The chain is built from TRBV19 and TRBJ1-3; D uncertain. CDR1 and CDR2 from the germline V gene are LNHDA and SQIVND (reference sequence). V lost 5 bases and J lost 0, with 8 bases in between. This CDR3 region has 14 residues.

This clone was counted a single time. The rearrangement joins TRBV5-5 to TRBJ1-5; 10 bases map to TRBD1. Losses at the gene ends were 0 bases for V and 2 bases for J; bases not matched to a gene: 11. This CDR3 comprises 19 residues. Germline V gives CDR1 SGHKS, CDR2 YYEKEE (reference sequence). CDR3 in DNA: TGTGCCAGCAGCTTGGCCCTAACCGGGACAGGGGAAGGCAATCAGCCCCAGCATTTT. Translation gives CASSLALTGTGEGNQPQHF.

The chain carries TRBV2 and TRBJ2-7; possibly TRBD1 for D (5 bases). Trimming removed 4 bases from V and 0 bases from J, with 10 bases in between. The germline gives CDR1 SNHLY, CDR2 FYNNEI. This CDR3 contains 14 residues. In DNA, the CDR3 is TGTGCCAGCAGTGGACAGACCAGCTCCTACGAGCAGTACTTC. Encoded protein: CASSGQTSSYEQYF.